A single sample is the source of the 23 T cell receptor beta chains below, sequenced in a study of radiation and T cells in renal cell carcinoma. Time point here: baseline pretreatment blood. Noted treatment: 15 Gy SBRT to primary tumor, nephrectomy 4 weeks later. Here immunoSEQ multiplex PCR was the method, and the copy in TCRdb shows in-frame clones only, minus some. The table includes 20,000 to 25,000 clones, approximately 80% detected once. The specimen comprised blood, sampled from a patient whose treatment included radiotherapy and nephrectomy. The receptors come from a man aged 55-75 years with renal cell carcinoma.

The rearrangement links TRBV7-9 to TRBJ1-2; a possible D gene is TRBD1 (5 bases). V lost 5 bases to trimming and J lost 4 bases, with 14 bases between them. Germline V gene data show CDR1 as SEHNR and CDR2 as FQNEAQ (reference sequence). This CDR3 contains 14 residues. The CDR3 nucleotides are TGTGCCAGCAGCCCGGGGGAGGGGATCTATGGCTACACCTTC. This sequence encodes CASSPGEGIYGYTF.

The count of this clone is one. The chain has TRBV27 and TRBJ1-1, with TRBD1 as a possible D gene (5 bases). V shed 5 bases and J shed 6 bases, with 16 bases lying between them. The CDR3 has 14 residues. Germline V gene lookup returns CDR1 MNHEY and CDR2 SMNVEV (reference sequence). The CDR3 here is CASSPFGRAPEAFF. In nucleotides, the CDR3 is TGTGCCAGCAGTCCCTTTGGCAGGGCCCCTGAAGCTTTCTTT.

The chain employs TRBV5-6 and TRBJ2-7, with D hard to call. This CDR3 has 11 residues. V lost 2 bases and J 3 bases, leaving 3 bases between the germline ends. CDR1 and CDR2 from the germline V gene are SGHDT and YYEEEE. Here the CDR3 DNA reads TGTGCCAGCAGCTTAAACTACGAGCAGTACTTC. Translation: CASSLNYEQYF.

This rearrangement joins TRBV2 to TRBJ1-5; 10 bases map to TRBD1. V was clipped by 6 bases and J by 5 bases; unmatched bases: 4. In germline, CDR1 is SNHLY, CDR2 FYNNEI. The CDR3 is 14 amino acids. CDR3 nucleotide sequence: TGTGCCAGCAGCGGGACAGGGGAGTATCAGCCCCAGCATTTT. As protein: CASSGTGEYQPQHF.

V is TRBV5-1 and J is TRBJ2-5, with D possibly TRBD1 on 6 matching bases. Trimming shortened V by 3 bases and J by 2 bases, and 8 bases separated the two germline ends. CDR1 is SGHRS, CDR2 YFSETQ, per germline. The length of the CDR3 is 13 residues. Here the CDR3 DNA reads TGCGCCAGCAGCTCCCAGGGGCAAGAGACCCAGTACTTC. This gives the protein CASSSQGQETQYF.

Here the CDR3 reads CASGLATQSEAFF. The CDR3 DNA reads TGTGCTAGTGGTTTGGCGACACAGAGTGAAGCTTTCTTT. The chain is built from TRBV12-5 and TRBJ1-1; D unclear. With 1 base removed from V and 7 bases from J, the gap between germline ends came to 10 bases. The CDR3 runs to 13 residues. Germline V lookup: CDR1 LGHNT, CDR2 FRNRAP.

The chain recombines TRBV5-1 with TRBJ2-4, with TRBD1 identical over 7 bases. The CDR3 runs to 13 residues. Trimming took 0 bases from V and 6 from J; bases not matched to a gene: 0. The V gene's germline CDR1 is SGHRS and CDR2 YFSETQ. CDR3 sequence (DNA): TGCGCCAGCAGCTTGGGACAGGGAAACATTCAGTACTTC. Amino acids: CASSLGQGNIQYF. The variable domain in full, with the rest retrieved from reference TRBV5-1 and TRBJ2-4, is KAGVTQTPRYLIKTRGQQVTLSCSPISGHRSVSWYQQTPGQGLQFLFEYFSETQRNKGNFPGRFSGRQFSNSRSEMNVSTLELGDSALYLCASSLGQGNIQYFGAGTRLSVL.

The rearrangement joins TRBV18 to TRBJ2-5, with D hard to call. Trimming removed 3 bases from V and 2 bases from J, with 13 bases in between. Per the germline V gene, CDR1 is KGHSH and CDR2 is LQKENI. This CDR3 region has 15 residues. The CDR3 loop is CASSPLRGTQETQYF. Written as DNA, the CDR3 is TGTGCCAGCTCACCCCTCCGAGGTACACAAGAGACCCAGTACTTC.

This clone was recorded a few times. The chain has TRBV5-1 and TRBJ1-1, with 7 positions matching TRBD1. Germline V lookup: CDR1 SGHRS, CDR2 YFSETQ. V shed 5 bases, J shed 4 bases, and the junction held 14 bases outside the gene matches. The CDR3 has 16 residues. The CDR3 loop is CASRTTYQGVATEAFF. The CDR3 DNA follows: TGCGCCAGCAGAACGACTTACCAGGGGGTGGCCACTGAAGCTTTCTTT.

V and J are TRBV5-4 and TRBJ2-7; D uncertain. The ends were cut back, 4 bases at V and 3 bases at J, with 11 bases in the middle. This CDR3 is 13 amino acids long. The germline V gene has CDR1 SGHNT and CDR2 YYREEE (reference sequence). The CDR3 nucleotides are TGTGCCAGCAGCCCCGGACGATACTACGAGCAGTACTTC. Residues: CASSPGRYYEQYF. Full variable domain (rest looked up from reference TRBV5-4 and TRBJ2-7): ETGVTQSPTHLIKTRGQQVTLRCSSQSGHNTVSWYQQALGQGPQFIFQYYREEENGRGNFPPRFSGLQFPNYSSELNVNALELDDSALYLCASSPGRYYEQYFGPGTRLTVT.

This chain uses TRBV15 with TRBJ1-1; D not resolved. Germline V lookup: CDR1 LNHNV, CDR2 YYDKDF (reference sequence). Trimming pared 1 base from V and 4 bases from J, leaving 7 bases between. The CDR3 length is 13 residues. The CDR3 coding sequence is TGTGCCACCAGCAGAGTTGGGGTCACTGAAGCTTTCTTT. Protein: CATSRVGVTEAFF.

The CDR3 nucleotides are TGTGCCAGCTCACCGGACAGGCTGGCCACCGGGGAGCTGTTTTTT. It encodes CASSPDRLATGELFF. This sequence joins TRBV18 and TRBJ2-2; 7 bases map to TRBD1. The CDR3 has 15 amino acids. Germline values: CDR1 KGHSH, CDR2 LQKENI. V trimming: 3 bases; J trimming: 4 bases; junction bases outside the gene matches: 5.

In regard to this clone: Sequence at one end of the junction differs from germline and may be a read error. This chain links TRBV6-6 with TRBJ1-3, with D tentatively TRBD1 (5 bases). Germline V gene lookup returns CDR1 MNHNY and CDR2 SVGAGI (reference sequence). The CDR3 is 16 residues long. The CDR3 region is CASSLHPQGTGNPIYF. CDR3 nucleotides: TGTGCCAGCAGCCTCCATCCGCAGGGTACTGGAAACCCCATATATTTT.

This chain joins TRBV19 and TRBJ2-1, with TRBD2 identical over 9 bases. This CDR3 contains 15 residues. Germline lookup yields CDR1 LNHDA and CDR2 SQIVND (reference sequence). V gave up 5 bases and J gave up 4 bases; unmatched junction bases: 6. CDR3 DNA sequence: TGTGCCAGTAGTTCCCTAGCGGGAAGATACAATGAGCAGTTCTTC. It is translated as CASSSLAGRYNEQFF.

Only one count was recorded for this clone. The rearrangement links TRBV25-1 to TRBJ1-6; no clear D gene. This CDR3 has 16 amino acids. Trimming took 1 base from V and 8 from J, leaving 15 bases between them. CDR1 is MGHDK and CDR2 is SYGVNS in the germline V gene. Here the CDR3 DNA reads TGTGCCAGCAGTGAATCAGGCAGCTTTCGCGATTCACCCCTCCACTTT. Its translation: CASSESGSFRDSPLHF.

This clone was picked up one time. The chain combines TRBV7-2 with TRBJ2-7; 13 bases are a match to TRBD2. Germline V gene lookup returns CDR1 SGHTA and CDR2 FQGNSA. CDR3 length: 15 amino acids. V gave up 5 bases and J gave up 4 bases; unmatched junction bases: 5. The CDR3 loop reads CASSPEGLAGYEQYF. The CDR3 region has the DNA TGTGCCAGCAGCCCCGAGGGACTAGCGGGATACGAGCAGTACTTC. Based on the CDR3 plus reference TRBV7-2 and TRBJ2-7, the full variable domain is GAGVSQSPSNKVTEKGKDVELRCDPISGHTALYWYRQSLGQGLEFLIYFQGNSAPDKSGLPSDRFSAERTGGSVSTLTIQRTQQEDSAVYLCASSPEGLAGYEQYFGPGTRLTVT.

This clone appeared once. The chain employs TRBV25-1 and TRBJ2-2; 8 bases align to TRBD2. This CDR3 region has 16 residues. The germline CDR1 and CDR2 sequences are MGHDK and SYGVNS. V trimming: 11 bases; J trimming: 5 bases; junction bases outside the gene matches: 16. The CDR3 reads CASTPDKREMTGELFF. The CDR3 DNA sequence: TGTGCCTCCACACCAGATAAGCGGGAGATGACCGGGGAGCTGTTTTTT.

The J gene is TRBJ1-1, the V gene TRBV6-4; D is ambiguous. Between the trimmed V and J ends, which lost 6 bases and 3 bases, there was a span of 11 bases. Per the germline V gene, CDR1 is MRHNA and CDR2 is SNTAGT. CDR3 length: 13 residues. CDR3 nucleotide sequence: TGTGCCAGCAGCTCACAGTACGACACTGAAGCTTTCTTT. This encodes CASSSQYDTEAFF.

This chain uses TRBV6-4 with TRBJ2-1; 8 bases agree with TRBD2. Losses at the gene ends were 4 bases for V and 4 bases for J; bases not matched to a gene: 3. The CDR3 contains 14 residues. Germline CDR1 MRHNA, CDR2 SNTAGT. CDR3 DNA sequence: TGTGCCAGCAGTGTAATAGCGGGGTACAATGAGCAGTTCTTC. Its translation is CASSVIAGYNEQFF.

The genes are TRBV27 and TRBJ1-1, with D perhaps matching TRBD1 (5 bases). V was cut by 2 bases and J by 1 base, with 14 bases left in between. The CDR3 totals 16 residues. The germline V gene has CDR1 MNHEY and CDR2 SMNVEV (reference sequence). Written as DNA, the CDR3 is TGTGCCAGCAGTTTAGGGGCAGCCCGGGCGAACACTGAAGCTTTCTTT. It codes for CASSLGAARANTEAFF.

This chain joins TRBV19 and TRBJ1-2, with TRBD1 identical over 7 bases. Germline V lookup: CDR1 LNHDA, CDR2 SQIVND (reference sequence). Trimming took 6 bases from V and 0 from J; bases not matched to a gene: 1. The CDR3 runs 13 residues. The CDR3 spells CASRTGTNYGYTF. The CDR3 DNA follows: TGTGCCAGTAGGACAGGGACTAACTATGGCTACACCTTC.

The chain uses TRBV11-2 and TRBJ2-3; 10 bases agree with TRBD2. With V trimmed by 1 base and J by 3 bases, 1 base remained unmatched. There are 15 residues in the CDR3. Germline CDR1 SGHAT, CDR2 FQNNGV. CDR3 coding DNA: TGTGCCAGCAGCTTAGCACTAGCGGGAACAGATACGCAGTATTTT. Translated: CASSLALAGTDTQYF.

A word on this clone: The sample carries other DNA sequences with the same CDR3. The gene calls are TRBV30 and TRBJ1-5, with TRBD1 as a possible D gene (5 bases). Trimming cost V 6 bases and J 1 base, with 16 bases left between them. The length of the CDR3 is 15 residues. The V gene's germline CDR1 is GTSNPN and CDR2 SVGIG (reference sequence). The CDR3 loop reads CACGGGRASNQPQHF. The DNA for the CDR3 is TGTGCCTGCGGGGGGGGGAGGGCGAGCAATCAGCCCCAGCATTTT.